These 31 T cell receptor beta chains were sequenced from one sample in a study of CD8 T cells in cerebrospinal fluid in Alzheimer's disease (dated by TCRdb to the early 2020s). The library was made by 10x single-cell sequencing. The data were produced on a NextSeq 550. Following TCRdb reprocessing, every CDR3 protein sequence forms one entry, and DNA is not provided. The table for this sample lists roughly 1,400 distinct CDR3 sequences. Of the sample, 6.2% falls within the top ten clones. Sequenced input: cerebrospinal fluid. Source of these receptors: a human donor in good health.

This clonotype is called medium-sized (0.01 to 0.1%) based on its frequency. The CDR3 reads CASSSSGGAGETQYF. The chain links TRBV5-4 to TRBJ2-5; with no DNA, the TCRdb D assignment of TRBD2 cannot be verified. CDR1 and CDR2 from the germline V gene are SGHNT and YYREEE (reference sequence). The CDR3 has 15 amino acids.

V and J are TRBV30 and TRBJ1-2; TCRdb's D gene call, TRBD1, goes unchecked for lack of DNA. The CDR3 runs to 13 residues. CDR1 is GTSNPN, CDR2 SVGIG, per germline (reference sequence). The CDR3: CAWTRTGPYGYTF.

Frequency places this clonotype as medium-sized. The rearrangement uses TRBV6-6 and TRBJ1-1. The CDR3 spans 14 residues. CDR1 is MNHNY and CDR2 is SVGAGI in the germline V gene (reference sequence). The CDR3 protein is CASSFQQGPTEAFF.

The rearrangement uses TRBV12-3 or TRBV12-4 and TRBJ1-3. CDR3 size: 13 residues. CDR3: CASSYGIGNTIYF.

This clonotype is large by frequency. The chain links TRBV4-1 to TRBJ1-5; the TRBD1 assignment by TCRdb is unverifiable without DNA. CDR3 length: 17 residues. Germline loops: CDR1 MGHRA, CDR2 YSYEKL. CDR3 in amino acids: CASSPGTGRDLDQPQHF.

This clonotype is called medium-sized (0.01 to 0.1%) based on its frequency. This chain connects TRBV4-3 to TRBJ1-2. The CDR3 is made up of 14 amino acids. Germline assignment: CDR1 LGHNA and CDR2 YSLEER. CDR3 sequence reads: CASSQDQQSDGYTF.

This clonotype ranks as medium-sized in terms of frequency. The V call is TRBV29-1, the J call TRBJ1-1; TCRdb selects TRBD1, and the lack of DNA leaves this call unchecked. The CDR3 sequence is 13 residues long. Germline CDR1 reads SQVTM; CDR2 reads ANQGSEA. CDR3 sequence: CSVWTGLNTEAFF.

V usage is TRBV6-2 or TRBV6-3 and J usage is TRBJ2-3; the TRBD2 assignment by TCRdb is unverifiable without DNA. The CDR3 is 13 residues long. CDR1 is MNHEY and CDR2 is SVGEGT in the germline V gene. The CDR3 sequence is CASSRDLPDTQYF.

This clonotype is identified as large from frequency. The chain employs TRBV7-9 and TRBJ2-3; the D call from TCRdb, TRBD2, cannot be confirmed without DNA. The CDR3 has 15 residues. Per the germline V gene, CDR1 is SEHNR and CDR2 is FQNEAQ (reference sequence). CDR3 residues: CASSLVSSGGDTQYF.

This clonotype is deemed medium-sized (0.01 to 0.1%) by its frequency. The V and J genes are TRBV11-2 and TRBJ2-7; the D call of TRBD2 rests on TCRdb alone, since no DNA is present to check it. CDR1 is SGHAT, CDR2 FQNNGV, per germline. The CDR3 runs to 18 residues. CDR3 sequence: CASSSSTSGGAFSYEQYF.

In terms of frequency, this clonotype is medium-sized. The chain links TRBV7-8 to TRBJ2-1; the TCRdb D gene call, TRBD2, has no DNA to confirm it. Germline CDR1 is SGHVS and CDR2 is FQNEAQ. This CDR3 has 14 residues. CDR3 sequence: CASSLGGGVGEQFF.

Measured by frequency, this clonotype is medium-sized (0.01 to 0.1%). This chain joins TRBV9 and TRBJ2-2; no DNA is available, so the TRBD1 call from TCRdb remains unchecked. In germline, CDR1 is SGDLS, CDR2 YYNGEE. CDR3 length equals 15 residues. Here the CDR3 reads CASSRGSTNTGELFF. Full variable domain (rest looked up from reference TRBV9 and TRBJ2-2): DSGVTQTPKHLITATGQRVTLRCSPRSGDLSVYWYQQSLDQGLQFLIQYYNGEERAKGNILERFSAQQFPDLHSELNLSSLELGDSALYFCASSRGSTNTGELFFGEGSRLTVL.

By frequency, this clonotype registers medium-sized (0.01 to 0.1%). The chain joins TRBV19 to TRBJ2-5; TCRdb selects TRBD2, and the lack of DNA leaves this call unchecked. In germline, CDR1 is LNHDA, CDR2 SQIVND (reference sequence). The CDR3 runs 16 residues. The CDR3 loop is CASSNGLAVYQETQYF. The variable domain in full, completed from reference TRBV19 and TRBJ2-5, reads DGGITQSPKYLFRKEGQNVTLSCEQNLNHDAMYWYRQDPGQGLRLIYYSQIVNDFQKGDIAEGYSVSREKKESFPLTVTSAQKNPTAFYLCASSNGLAVYQETQYFGPGTRLLVL.

The chain has TRBV2 and TRBJ1-5; TCRdb proposes TRBD1, but this gene call is untestable without DNA. The CDR3 runs to 15 residues. In germline, CDR1 is SNHLY, CDR2 FYNNEI. The CDR3 loop reads CASSSQGLGNQPQHF.

This clonotype is identified as medium-sized from frequency. This rearrangement joins TRBV28 to TRBJ1-6; there is no DNA to check the TCRdb D call of TRBD1. Germline V gives CDR1 MDHEN, CDR2 SYDVKM. This CDR3 comprises 18 residues. CDR3: CASSSPSMPGTVNSPLHF.

By frequency, this clonotype is medium-sized (0.01 to 0.1%). This rearrangement joins TRBV7-9 to TRBJ2-5. This CDR3 has 12 residues. The germline V gene encodes CDR1 SEHNR and CDR2 FQNEAQ (reference sequence). The CDR3 sequence is CASSFSQETQYF.

In terms of frequency, this clonotype is medium-sized. This chain links TRBV6-2 or TRBV6-3 with TRBJ2-7; the D call of TRBD1 rests on TCRdb alone, since no DNA is present to check it. The CDR3 has 14 amino acids. Germline assignment: CDR1 MNHEY and CDR2 SVGEGT. The CDR3 sequence: CASYPRTGTYEQYF.

Judged by frequency, this clonotype is medium-sized. The chain uses TRBV28 and TRBJ2-4. Germline V gene lookup returns CDR1 MDHEN and CDR2 SYDVKM. This CDR3 region has 14 residues. The CDR3 protein is CASSLYLAKNIQYF.

By frequency, this clonotype registers medium-sized. The V gene is TRBV9, the J gene TRBJ2-2; checking the TCRdb D call of TRBD1 is not possible without DNA. Looked up from germline, CDR1 is SGDLS and CDR2 is YYNGEE. The CDR3 loop spans 16 amino acids. Here the CDR3 reads CASSPRQGGGTGELFF.

This clonotype is called medium-sized (0.01 to 0.1%) based on its frequency. The chain carries TRBV2 and TRBJ2-3; the TCRdb call, TRBD2, lacks DNA for checking. Per germline, CDR1 SNHLY and CDR2 FYNNEI. This CDR3 comprises 16 residues. The CDR3 region is CASSAGLAGGGDTQYF. The whole variable domain, remainder taken from reference TRBV2 and TRBJ2-3, is EPEVTQTPSHQVTQMGQEVILRCVPISNHLYFYWYRQILGQKVEFLVSFYNNEISEKSEIFDDQFSVERPDGSNFTLKIRSTKLEDSAMYFCASSAGLAGGGDTQYFGPGTRLTVL.

This clonotype is identified as medium-sized from frequency. The chain links TRBV12-3 or TRBV12-4 to TRBJ2-1; absent DNA, TCRdb's TRBD1 call cannot be checked. The length of the CDR3 is 14 residues. CDR3 residues: CAGGRGGDFNEQFF.

In terms of frequency, this clonotype is medium-sized. The chain carries TRBV2 and TRBJ1-5; TCRdb selects TRBD1, and the lack of DNA leaves this call unchecked. This CDR3 region has 14 residues. The V gene's germline CDR1 is SNHLY and CDR2 FYNNEI. CDR3 residues: CASDWTGGTQPQHF.

This clonotype is identified as medium-sized from frequency. The V and J genes are TRBV3-1 and TRBJ2-7; TCRdb proposes TRBD1, but this gene call is untestable without DNA. Germline V gives CDR1 LGHDT, CDR2 YNNKEL (reference sequence). This CDR3 is built from 13 residues. The CDR3 sequence is CASSRQGPGEQYF.

The rearrangement links TRBV11-2 to TRBJ1-6. Germline values: CDR1 SGHAT, CDR2 FQNNGV. This CDR3 has 14 amino acids. The CDR3 reads CASSLVQTNSPLHF.

The chain employs TRBV6-1 and TRBJ2-1; TCRdb proposes TRBD2, but this gene call is untestable without DNA. There are 17 residues in the CDR3. Germline V gene data show CDR1 as MNHNS and CDR2 as SASEGT. CDR3 region: CASSETSGGSSYNEQFF.

By frequency, this clonotype registers medium-sized. This sequence joins TRBV2 and TRBJ2-5; as DNA is missing, the TRBD1 call by TCRdb cannot be tested. Germline V lookup: CDR1 SNHLY, CDR2 FYNNEI. This CDR3 is 15 amino acids long. The CDR3 loop reads CASASGGTLQETQYF.

The chain has TRBV12-3 or TRBV12-4 and TRBJ2-3; TCRdb lists TRBD2, though no DNA is available to test this call. The CDR3 covers 18 residues. This chain's CDR3 is CASSPTRGGYPSTDTQYF.

Measured by frequency, this clonotype is medium-sized. The CDR3 region is CASQVVYNSPLHF. The chain joins TRBV12-3 or TRBV12-4 to TRBJ1-6. The CDR3 has 13 amino acids.

This clonotype is called large based on its frequency. The chain links TRBV7-2 to TRBJ2-5. The CDR3 contains 13 residues. The germline V gene encodes CDR1 SGHTA and CDR2 FQGNSA. The CDR3 reads CASSWGHQETQYF.

According to its frequency, this clonotype is medium-sized. The genes are TRBV20-1 and TRBJ2-6. CDR1 and CDR2 from the germline V gene are DFQATT and SNEGSKA (reference sequence). The CDR3 sequence is 14 residues long. The CDR3 region is CSASTVLGANVLTF.

Judged by frequency, this clonotype is medium-sized (0.01 to 0.1%). The chain has TRBV28 and TRBJ1-4. This CDR3 is 14 amino acids long. Germline V gene data show CDR1 as MDHEN and CDR2 as SYDVKM. CDR3 protein: CASSPGGSPEKLFF.